Shown below are 19 T cell receptor beta chains from a single sample sequenced in a study of cytomegalovirus exposure and HLA in healthy donors. The PCR used 60 Vbeta and 13 Jbeta primers. Sequencing used immunoSEQ multiplex PCR; TCRdb keeps in-frame clones, though not all of them. Altogether some 120,000 clones are present, 75% to 85% being singletons, with the ten largest covering 2.5% to 3.5%. Sequencing input: PBMCs. All receptors derive from a male donor in good health and CMV-seronegative.

The chain recombines TRBV6-5 with TRBJ2-1; 8 bases match TRBD2. The CDR3 consists of 15 residues. Per the germline V gene, CDR1 is MNHEY and CDR2 is SVGAGI. With V trimmed by 6 bases and J by 6 bases, 10 bases remained unmatched. The CDR3 nucleotides read TGTGCCAGCAGGACAGCGGGGGTGATTGCCAATGAGCAGTTCTTC. It yields the protein CASRTAGVIANEQFF.

Only a few counts were recorded for this clone. The chain links TRBV6-1 to TRBJ1-6; TRBD1 agrees at 9 bases. The CDR3 totals 15 residues. Germline CDR1 MNHNS, CDR2 SASEGT. V gave up 6 bases and J gave up 9 bases; unmatched junction bases: 9. The CDR3 region has the DNA TGTGCCAGCAGCGAGTGGGACAGGGACTCTTCACCCCTCCACTTT. Translation: CASSEWDRDSSPLHF.

This clone has just one count. The chain joins TRBV5-4 to TRBJ2-3; 11 nucleotides align to TRBD1. This CDR3 region has 15 residues. J was trimmed by 10 bases and V by 7 bases; bases with no gene match: 14. The germline gives CDR1 SGHNT, CDR2 YYREEE (reference sequence). CDR3 loop: CASGLGGQGEIPQYF. The CDR3 DNA reads as TGTGCCAGCGGTCTGGGGGGACAGGGGGAAATCCCGCAGTATTTT.

The rearrangement links TRBV5-1 to TRBJ2-6; 7 bases match TRBD1. Trimming removed 6 bases from V and 0 bases from J; junction bases left unmatched: 15. The CDR3 has 19 residues. CDR1 and CDR2 (germline): SGHRS, YFSETQ. CDR3 nucleotide sequence: TGCGCCAGCATGGGTGAGGGGACAGCACCACTCTCTGGGGCCAACGTCCTGACTTTC. Its protein is CASMGEGTAPLSGANVLTF. Full variable domain (outside the CDR3, taken from reference TRBV5-1 and TRBJ2-6): KAGVTQTPRYLIKTRGQQVTLSCSPISGHRSVSWYQQTPGQGLQFLFEYFSETQRNKGNFPGRFSGRQFSNSRSEMNVSTLELGDSALYLCASMGEGTAPLSGANVLTFGAGSRLTVL.

J is TRBJ2-5 and V is TRBV7-9; 10 positions match TRBD1. The germline V gene encodes CDR1 SEHNR and CDR2 FQNEAQ (reference sequence). Trimming at V came to 2 bases and at J to 5 bases, leaving 2 bases not matched to a gene. The CDR3 contains 14 residues. For the CDR3, the DNA is TGTGCCAGCAGCTTAATGACAGGGGGCGAGACCCAGTACTTC. Its protein product is CASSLMTGGETQYF.

V is TRBV11-2 and J is TRBJ2-7, with 10 positions matching TRBD2. V dropped 5 bases and J dropped 4; count of bases not matched to a gene: 11. This CDR3 contains 16 residues. In germline, CDR1 is SGHAT, CDR2 FQNNGV. CDR3 region: CASSVSRVTSGYEQYF. In DNA form, the CDR3 reads TGTGCCAGCAGCGTTAGTCGTGTGACTAGCGGGTACGAGCAGTACTTC.

V is TRBV29-1 and J is TRBJ1-1; possible D gene TRBD1, 6 bases. V gave up 7 bases and J gave up 0 bases, with 12 bases separating them. The CDR3 extends over 13 amino acids. Germline V gives CDR1 SQVTM, CDR2 ANQGSEA. CDR3 protein: CSGRTGLNTEAFF. In nucleotides, the CDR3 is TGCAGCGGCAGAACAGGGCTGAACACTGAAGCTTTCTTT. Supplemented by reference TRBV29-1 and TRBJ1-1, the full variable domain reads SAVISQKPSRDICQRGTSLTIQCQVDSQVTMMFWYRQQPGQSLTLIATANQGSEATYESGFVIDKFPISRPNLTFSTLTVSNMSPEDSSIYLCSGRTGLNTEAFFGQGTRLTVV.

The chain carries TRBV15 and TRBJ1-5, with 7 bases that match TRBD1. The CDR3 sequence is 16 residues long. J was trimmed by 3 bases and V by 5 bases; bases with no gene match: 10. Germline V gene lookup returns CDR1 LNHNV and CDR2 YYDKDF (reference sequence). The chain's CDR3 is CATSPLITGVNQPQHF. CDR3 coding DNA: TGTGCCACCAGCCCACTAATTACAGGGGTCAATCAGCCCCAGCATTTT.

Here the CDR3 DNA reads TGTGCCAGCAGGGCAGGGGAGATCCAAGAGACCCAGTACTTC. Encoded protein: CASRAGEIQETQYF. The chain links TRBV2 to TRBJ2-5; TRBD1 is a possible D gene (6 bases). V was cut by 6 bases and J by 1 base, with 12 bases left in between. There are 14 residues in the CDR3. Germline-derived CDR1 and CDR2 are SNHLY and FYNNEI. Supplemented by reference TRBV2 and TRBJ2-5, the full variable domain reads EPEVTQTPSHQVTQMGQEVILRCVPISNHLYFYWYRQILGQKVEFLVSFYNNEISEKSEIFDDQFSVERPDGSNFTLKIRSTKLEDSAMYFCASRAGEIQETQYFGPGTRLLVL.

V usage is TRBV30 and J usage is TRBJ1-2; D not resolved. This CDR3 has 14 amino acids. The V gene's germline CDR1 is GTSNPN and CDR2 SVGIG (reference sequence). The V end lost 0 bases, the J end lost 0 bases, and 8 bases lay between the germline ends. CDR3 sequence: CAWSVSRTNYGYTF. CDR3 DNA sequence: TGTGCCTGGAGTGTTAGCAGAACTAACTATGGCTACACCTTC.

This rearrangement joins TRBV7-9 to TRBJ1-4, with a tentative D call TRBD1 (5 bases). Trimming pared 5 bases from V and 4 bases from J, leaving 14 bases between. The CDR3 covers 15 residues. From germline, CDR1 is SEHNR and CDR2 FQNEAQ (reference sequence). CDR3 in DNA: TGTGCCAGCAGCCCCCCGGATGGACATAATGAAAAACTGTTTTTT. Translation: CASSPPDGHNEKLFF.

Here the CDR3 DNA reads TGCGCCAGCGGACAGACAGGGGGAACTGAAGCTTTCTTT. It encodes CASGQTGGTEAFF. The chain recombines TRBV5-1 with TRBJ1-1; 9 nucleotides align to TRBD1. With 7 bases clipped from V and 5 bases from J, the junction kept 6 bases outside the gene matches. CDR1 SGHRS and CDR2 YFSETQ come from the germline V gene. The CDR3 sequence is 13 residues long.

V is TRBV11-3 and J is TRBJ1-6, with D tentatively TRBD1 (6 bases). Germline CDR1 SGHNT, CDR2 YENEEA. Trimming took off 8 bases at V and 13 bases at J, with 18 bases between the two ends. The CDR3 spans 13 residues. The CDR3 DNA reads TGTGCCAGCTACAGGGTGTCGACGCCCCCCCTCCACTTT. Translating gives CASYRVSTPPLHF.

The rearrangement links TRBV6-1 to TRBJ2-7, with D perhaps TRBD1 (5 bases). V lost 6 bases and J lost 5, with 11 bases in between. The CDR3 runs to 12 residues. Germline V CDR1 and CDR2: MNHNS, SASEGT. DNA of the CDR3: TGTGCCAGCAGACCCAGGGTCCACGAGCAGTACTTC. Its protein product is CASRPRVHEQYF.

The V and J genes are TRBV15 and TRBJ1-2; 9 bases match TRBD1. The CDR3 has 15 amino acids. The junction had 3 bases not matched to a gene; V was cut back by 1 base and J by 3 bases. Germline-derived CDR1 and CDR2 are LNHNV and YYDKDF (reference sequence). The CDR3 spells CATSRGGQGDYGYTF. As DNA, the CDR3 is TGTGCCACCAGCAGAGGGGGACAGGGCGACTATGGCTACACCTTC.

V gene TRBV25-1 combines with J gene TRBJ1-1, with 12 bases lining up with TRBD1. This CDR3 is built from 15 residues. Germline-derived CDR1 and CDR2 are MGHDK and SYGVNS. The V segment lost 7 bases and the J segment 5 bases; nucleotides outside the gene matches: 8. In DNA form, the CDR3 reads TGTGCCAGCATCACCCGGGACAGGGGGCGAACTGAAGCTTTCTTT. Its translation: CASITRDRGRTEAFF.

The chain combines TRBV14 with TRBJ2-7; 10 bases are shared with TRBD1. Trimming at V came to 4 bases and at J to 4 bases, leaving 4 bases not matched to a gene. The CDR3 spans 14 residues. Germline assignment: CDR1 SGHDN and CDR2 FVKESK. CDR3 DNA: TGTGCCAGCAGCCCTTCGGACAGGGGGTACGAGCAGTACTTC. Amino acid sequence: CASSPSDRGYEQYF.

V is TRBV19 and J is TRBJ2-7; 9 bases are shared with TRBD1. This CDR3 has 14 amino acids. V lost 6 bases, J lost 9 bases, and 12 bases stayed unmatched. CDR1 LNHDA and CDR2 SQIVND come from the germline V gene (reference sequence). The CDR3 nucleotides are TGTGCCAGTAGAAAACAGGGGGCGCAAAATGTGCAGTACTTC. Translating gives CASRKQGAQNVQYF.

This clone was counted between two and nine times. This chain uses TRBV6-1 with TRBJ2-2; perhaps TRBD1 as D (5 bases). This CDR3 comprises 15 residues. Deletions cut 2 bases from V and 1 base from J, with 8 bases between. The germline V gene encodes CDR1 MNHNS and CDR2 SASEGT. The CDR3 DNA is TGTGCCAGCAGTGAACTCGACAGGAACACCGGGGAGCTGTTTTTT. Its translation is CASSELDRNTGELFF.